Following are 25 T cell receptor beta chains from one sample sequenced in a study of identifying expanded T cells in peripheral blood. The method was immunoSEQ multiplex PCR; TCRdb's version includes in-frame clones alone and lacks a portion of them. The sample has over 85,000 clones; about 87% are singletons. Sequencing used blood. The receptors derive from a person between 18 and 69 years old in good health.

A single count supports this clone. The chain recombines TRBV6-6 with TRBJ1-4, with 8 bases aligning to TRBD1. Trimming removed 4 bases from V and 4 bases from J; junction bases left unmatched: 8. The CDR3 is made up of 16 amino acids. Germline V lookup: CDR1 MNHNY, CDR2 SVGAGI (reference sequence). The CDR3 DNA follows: TGTGCCAGCAGTTCTATGCAGGGGGCGGTTAATGAAAAACTGTTTTTT. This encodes CASSSMQGAVNEKLFF.

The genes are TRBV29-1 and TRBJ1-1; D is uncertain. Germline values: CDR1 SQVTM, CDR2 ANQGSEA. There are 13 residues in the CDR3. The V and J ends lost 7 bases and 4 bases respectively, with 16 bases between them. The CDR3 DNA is TGCAGCGGATCCCGGGGTGTTGGCACTGAAGCTTTCTTT. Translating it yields CSGSRGVGTEAFF. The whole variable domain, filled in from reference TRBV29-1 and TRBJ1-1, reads SAVISQKPSRDICQRGTSLTIQCQVDSQVTMMFWYRQQPGQSLTLIATANQGSEATYESGFVIDKFPISRPNLTFSTLTVSNMSPEDSSIYLCSGSRGVGTEAFFGQGTRLTVV.

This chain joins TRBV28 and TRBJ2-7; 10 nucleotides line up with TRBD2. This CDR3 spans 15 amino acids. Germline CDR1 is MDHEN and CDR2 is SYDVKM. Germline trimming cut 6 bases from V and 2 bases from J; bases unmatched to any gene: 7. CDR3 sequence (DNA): TGTGCCAGCAGGAGCGGGAGGGCTGGTACCTACGAGCAGTACTTC. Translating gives CASRSGRAGTYEQYF.

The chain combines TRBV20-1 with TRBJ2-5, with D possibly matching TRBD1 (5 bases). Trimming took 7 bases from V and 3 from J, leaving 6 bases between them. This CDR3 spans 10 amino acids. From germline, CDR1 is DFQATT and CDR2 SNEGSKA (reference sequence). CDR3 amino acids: CSVTEETQYF. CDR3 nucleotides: TGCAGTGTGACAGAAGAGACCCAGTACTTC.

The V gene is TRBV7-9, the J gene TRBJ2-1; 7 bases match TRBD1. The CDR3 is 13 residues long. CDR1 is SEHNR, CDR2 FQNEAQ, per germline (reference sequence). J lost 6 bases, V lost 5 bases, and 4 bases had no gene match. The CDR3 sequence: CASSPGTVNEQFF. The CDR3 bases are TGTGCCAGCAGCCCCGGGACAGTCAATGAGCAGTTCTTC.

The CDR3, as DNA: TGTGCCAGCAGCCGGGGGTCCATGGATACGCAGTATTTT. This codes for CASSRGSMDTQYF. J is TRBJ2-3 and V is TRBV7-7, with D perhaps matching TRBD2 (6 bases). Germline assignment: CDR1 SSHAT and CDR2 FNYEAQ (reference sequence). The CDR3 has 13 residues. The V end was cut by 5 bases, the J end by 6 bases, with 12 bases between.

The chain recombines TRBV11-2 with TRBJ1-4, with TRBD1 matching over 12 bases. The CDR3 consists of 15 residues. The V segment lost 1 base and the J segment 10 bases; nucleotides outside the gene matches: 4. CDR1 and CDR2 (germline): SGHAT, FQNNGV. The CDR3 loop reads CASSLGGTGGGKLFF. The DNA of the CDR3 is TGTGCCAGCAGCTTAGGAGGGACAGGGGGCGGAAAACTGTTTTTT.

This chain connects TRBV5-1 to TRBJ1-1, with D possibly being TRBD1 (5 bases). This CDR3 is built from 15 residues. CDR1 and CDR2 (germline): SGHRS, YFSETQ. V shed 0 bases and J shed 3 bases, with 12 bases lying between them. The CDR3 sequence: CASSLGQTSYTEAFF. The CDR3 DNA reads TGCGCCAGCAGCTTGGGACAGACCAGTTACACTGAAGCTTTCTTT.

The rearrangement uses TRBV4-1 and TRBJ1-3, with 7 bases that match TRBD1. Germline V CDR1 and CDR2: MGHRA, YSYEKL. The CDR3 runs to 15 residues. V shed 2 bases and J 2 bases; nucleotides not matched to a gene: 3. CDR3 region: CASSQRGLPGNTIYF. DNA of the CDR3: TGCGCCAGCAGCCAAAGGGGGCTACCTGGAAACACCATATATTTT.

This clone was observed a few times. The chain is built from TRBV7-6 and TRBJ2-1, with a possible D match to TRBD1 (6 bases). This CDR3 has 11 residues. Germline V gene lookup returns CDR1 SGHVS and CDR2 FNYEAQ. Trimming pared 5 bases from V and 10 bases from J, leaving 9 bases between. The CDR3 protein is CASSPGTEQFF. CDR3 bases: TGTGCCAGCAGCCCTGGGACAGAGCAGTTCTTC.

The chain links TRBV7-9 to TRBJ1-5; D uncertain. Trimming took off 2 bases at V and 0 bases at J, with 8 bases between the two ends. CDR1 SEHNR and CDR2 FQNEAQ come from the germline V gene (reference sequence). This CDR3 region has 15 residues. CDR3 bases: TGTGCCAGCAGCTTAACAGACATTAGCAATCAGCCCCAGCATTTT. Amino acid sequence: CASSLTDISNQPQHF.

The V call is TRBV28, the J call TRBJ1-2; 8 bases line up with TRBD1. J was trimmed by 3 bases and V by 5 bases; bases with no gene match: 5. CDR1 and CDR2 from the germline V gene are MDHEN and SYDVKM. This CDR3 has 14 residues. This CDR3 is CASSQGAEHYGYTF. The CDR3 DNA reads TGTGCCAGCAGTCAGGGGGCGGAACACTATGGCTACACCTTC.

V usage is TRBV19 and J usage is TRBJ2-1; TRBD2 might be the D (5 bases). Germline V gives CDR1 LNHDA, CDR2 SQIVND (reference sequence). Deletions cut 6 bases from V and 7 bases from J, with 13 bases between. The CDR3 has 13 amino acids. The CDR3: CASSERTWNEQFF. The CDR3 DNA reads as TGTGCCAGTAGCGAAAGGACTTGGAATGAGCAGTTCTTC.

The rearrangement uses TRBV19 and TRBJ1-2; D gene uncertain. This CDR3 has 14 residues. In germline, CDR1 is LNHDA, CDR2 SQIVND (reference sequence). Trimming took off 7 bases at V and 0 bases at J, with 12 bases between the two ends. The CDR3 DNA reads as TGTGCCAGTAACGAGGCAGCCGCTAACTATGGCTACACCTTC. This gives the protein CASNEAAANYGYTF.

CDR3 DNA: TGTGCCAGCAGTCGACTCGATTCGAGCTCCTACAATGAGCAGTTCTTC. Translated: CASSRLDSSSYNEQFF. This rearrangement joins TRBV5-4 to TRBJ2-1; D not certain. This CDR3 has 16 amino acids. V shed 5 bases and J shed 0 bases, with 15 bases lying between them. The germline gives CDR1 SGHNT, CDR2 YYREEE (reference sequence).

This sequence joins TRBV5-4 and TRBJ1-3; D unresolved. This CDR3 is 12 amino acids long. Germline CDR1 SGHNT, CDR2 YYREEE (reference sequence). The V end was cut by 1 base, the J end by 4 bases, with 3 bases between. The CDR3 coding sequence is TGTGCCAGCAGCTTGTCAGGAAACACCATATATTTT. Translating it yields CASSLSGNTIYF.

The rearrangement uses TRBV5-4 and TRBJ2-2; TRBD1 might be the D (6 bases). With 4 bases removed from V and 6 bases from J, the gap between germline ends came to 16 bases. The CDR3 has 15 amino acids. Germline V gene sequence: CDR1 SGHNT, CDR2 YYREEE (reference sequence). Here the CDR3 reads CASSPPGQLPGELFF. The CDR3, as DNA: TGTGCCAGCAGCCCTCCGGGACAACTCCCCGGGGAGCTGTTTTTT. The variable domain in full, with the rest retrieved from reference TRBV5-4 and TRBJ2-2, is ETGVTQSPTHLIKTRGQQVTLRCSSQSGHNTVSWYQQALGQGPQFIFQYYREEENGRGNFPPRFSGLQFPNYSSELNVNALELDDSALYLCASSPPGQLPGELFFGEGSRLTVL.

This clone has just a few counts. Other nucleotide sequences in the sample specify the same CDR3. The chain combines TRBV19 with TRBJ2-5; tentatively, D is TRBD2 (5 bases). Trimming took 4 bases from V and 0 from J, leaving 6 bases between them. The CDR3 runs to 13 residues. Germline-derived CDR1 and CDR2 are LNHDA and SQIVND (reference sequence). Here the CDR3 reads CASSRGYQETQYF. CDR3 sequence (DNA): TGTGCCAGTAGTAGAGGGTACCAAGAGACCCAGTACTTC.

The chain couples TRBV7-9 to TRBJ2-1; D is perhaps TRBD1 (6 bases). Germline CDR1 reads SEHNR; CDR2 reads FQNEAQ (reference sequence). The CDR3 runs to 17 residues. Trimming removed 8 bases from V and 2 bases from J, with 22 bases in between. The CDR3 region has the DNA TGTGCCAGCGGAAAAAACACAGGGAGTGGTCCCTACAATGAGCAGTTCTTC. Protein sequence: CASGKNTGSGPYNEQFF.

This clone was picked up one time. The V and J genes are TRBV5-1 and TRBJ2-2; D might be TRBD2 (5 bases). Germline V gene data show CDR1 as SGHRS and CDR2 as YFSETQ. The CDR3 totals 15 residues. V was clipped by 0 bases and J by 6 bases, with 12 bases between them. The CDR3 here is CASSLVLAQAGELFF. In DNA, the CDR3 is TGCGCCAGCAGCTTGGTGCTAGCCCAGGCCGGGGAGCTGTTTTTT.

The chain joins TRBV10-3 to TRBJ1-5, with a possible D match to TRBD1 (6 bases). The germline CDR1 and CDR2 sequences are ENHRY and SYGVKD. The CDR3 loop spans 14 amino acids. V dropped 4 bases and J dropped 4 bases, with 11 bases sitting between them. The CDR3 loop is CAISAGGRNQPQHF. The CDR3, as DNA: TGTGCCATCAGTGCTGGGGGGCGGAATCAGCCCCAGCATTTT.

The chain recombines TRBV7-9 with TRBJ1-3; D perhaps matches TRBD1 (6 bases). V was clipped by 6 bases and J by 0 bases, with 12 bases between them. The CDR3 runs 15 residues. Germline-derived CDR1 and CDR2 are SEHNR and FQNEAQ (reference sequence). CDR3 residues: CASRPRGFSGNTIYF. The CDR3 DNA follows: TGTGCCAGCAGGCCTAGGGGGTTCTCTGGAAACACCATATATTTT. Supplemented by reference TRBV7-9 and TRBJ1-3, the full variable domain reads DTGVSQNPRHKITKRGQNVTFRCDPISEHNRLYWYRQTLGQGPEFLTYFQNEAQLEKSRLLSDRFSAERPKGSFSTLEIQRTEQGDSAMYLCASRPRGFSGNTIYFGEGSWLTVV.

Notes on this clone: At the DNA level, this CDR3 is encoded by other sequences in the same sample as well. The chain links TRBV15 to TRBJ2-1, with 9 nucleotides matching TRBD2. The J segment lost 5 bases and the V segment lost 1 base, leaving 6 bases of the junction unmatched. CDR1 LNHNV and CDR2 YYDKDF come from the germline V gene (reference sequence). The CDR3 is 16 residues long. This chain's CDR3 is CATSRVREREDNEQFF. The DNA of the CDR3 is TGTGCCACCAGCAGAGTCCGCGAGCGGGAGGACAATGAGCAGTTCTTC.

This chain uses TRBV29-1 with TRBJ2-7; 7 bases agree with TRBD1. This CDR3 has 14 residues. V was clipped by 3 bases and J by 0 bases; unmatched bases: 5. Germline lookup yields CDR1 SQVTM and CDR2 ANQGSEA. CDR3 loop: CSVDGAGGSYEQYF. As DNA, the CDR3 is TGCAGCGTTGATGGGGCAGGGGGCTCCTACGAGCAGTACTTC.

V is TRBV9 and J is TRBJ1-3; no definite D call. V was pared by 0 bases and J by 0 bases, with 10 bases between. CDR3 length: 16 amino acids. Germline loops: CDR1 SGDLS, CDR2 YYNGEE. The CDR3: CASSVGGSDSGNTIYF. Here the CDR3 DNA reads TGTGCCAGCAGCGTAGGCGGATCGGACTCTGGAAACACCATATATTTT.